The 2 T cell receptor beta chains presented below share a single source sample, sequenced in a study of PD-L1 blockade in urothelial cancer (dated by TCRdb to about 2017). In light of the paper, this sample's time point label describes: pretreatment peripheral blood. Libraries were made using the immunoSEQ multiplex PCR assay. The clones in this table, taken by TCRdb from immuneACCESS, are in-frame only. Not every clone is retained; where verified, under half of the shortfall comes from an unresolved V gene, and the cause of the rest is unknown. Counted in this sample were tens of thousands of clones; roughly 77% of them appeared once. The ten largest clones take up about 1.6% of the sample. The sample here was PBMCs, taken around atezolizumab (anti-PD-L1) treatment. The receptors stem from a man aged 65 to 85 with urothelial cancer.

The V gene is TRBV19, the J gene TRBJ2-1; D is unresolved. CDR3 length equals 13 residues. From germline, CDR1 is LNHDA and CDR2 SQIVND (reference sequence). With 5 bases removed from V and 4 bases from J, the gap between germline ends came to 9 bases. The DNA of the CDR3 is TGTGCCAGTAGTGTTAGCACATACAATGAGCAGTTCTTC. Translated: CASSVSTYNEQFF.

This chain links TRBV9 with TRBJ1-1; 7 bases map to TRBD1. The CDR3 runs to 15 residues. V lost 4 bases, J lost 3 bases, and 9 bases stayed unmatched. Germline lookup yields CDR1 SGDLS and CDR2 YYNGEE. The CDR3 reads CASSPRQGVYTEAFF. In DNA, the CDR3 is TGTGCCAGCAGCCCTCGACAGGGTGTGTACACTGAAGCTTTCTTT. Based on the CDR3 plus reference TRBV9 and TRBJ1-1, the full variable domain is DSGVTQTPKHLITATGQRVTLRCSPRSGDLSVYWYQQSLDQGLQFLIQYYNGEERAKGNILERFSAQQFPDLHSELNLSSLELGDSALYFCASSPRQGVYTEAFFGQGTRLTVV.